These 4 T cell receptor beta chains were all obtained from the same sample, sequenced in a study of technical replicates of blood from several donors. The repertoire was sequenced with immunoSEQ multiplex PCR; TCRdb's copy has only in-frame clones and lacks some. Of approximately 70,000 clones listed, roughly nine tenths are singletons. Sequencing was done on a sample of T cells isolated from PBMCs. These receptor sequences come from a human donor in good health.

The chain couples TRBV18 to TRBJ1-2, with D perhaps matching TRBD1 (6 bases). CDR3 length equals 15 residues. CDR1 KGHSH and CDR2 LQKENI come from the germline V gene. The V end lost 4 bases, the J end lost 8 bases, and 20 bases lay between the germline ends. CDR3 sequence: CASSHTGRLFEGYTF. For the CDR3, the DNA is TGTGCCAGCTCACACACAGGGCGCCTGTTTGAAGGCTACACCTTC.

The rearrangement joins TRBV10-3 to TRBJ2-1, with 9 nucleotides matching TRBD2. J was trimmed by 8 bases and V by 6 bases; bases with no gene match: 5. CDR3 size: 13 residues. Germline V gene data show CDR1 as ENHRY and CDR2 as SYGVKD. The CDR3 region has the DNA TGTGCCATCAGCCCGGGACTAGCTCATGAGCAGTTCTTC. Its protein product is CAISPGLAHEQFF.

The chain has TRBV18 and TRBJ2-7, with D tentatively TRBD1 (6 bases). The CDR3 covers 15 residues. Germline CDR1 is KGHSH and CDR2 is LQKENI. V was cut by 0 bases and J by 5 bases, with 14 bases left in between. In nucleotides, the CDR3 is TGTGCCAGCTCACCACCGGTGGTCAGGGGACACGAGCAGTACTTC. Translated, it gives CASSPPVVRGHEQYF. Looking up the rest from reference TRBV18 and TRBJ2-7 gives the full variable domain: NAGVMQNPRHLVRRRGQEARLRCSPMKGHSHVYWYRQLPEEGLKFMVYLQKENIIDESGMPKERFSAEFPKEGPSILRIQQVVRGDSAAYFCASSPPVVRGHEQYFGPGTRLTVT.

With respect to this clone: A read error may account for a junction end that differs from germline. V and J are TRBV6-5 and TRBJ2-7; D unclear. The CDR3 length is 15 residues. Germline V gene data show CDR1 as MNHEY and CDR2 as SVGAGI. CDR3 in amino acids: CASSPLSGVSSEQYF. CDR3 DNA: TGTGCCAGCAGCCCCCTATCCGGAGTCTCCTCCGAGCAGTACTTC.